This entry describes one T cell receptor (beta chain). Its antigen remains unidentified. The data belong to a study of monozygotic twins with inflammatory bowel disease. The study's findings and limits: Among twins, concordant and discordant pairs did not differ in repertoire similarity, possibly from limited power.

TCRdb reprocessed the 5' RACE reads; each CDR3 protein has one entry and no DNA is given. This table lists around 150,000 distinct CDR3 sequences. This CDR3 spans 14 amino acids. Germline CDR1 and CDR2: SGHTA and FQGNSA. Unfractionated whole blood yielded total RNA, and T cells were not sorted. J is TRBJ1-2 and V is TRBV7-2; the D call from TCRdb, TRBD1, cannot be confirmed without DNA. Sequences were obtained from blood. This receptor was obtained from a human donor with ulcerative colitis or Crohn's disease, or a healthy co-twin of an affected twin (not recorded which). CDR3 in amino acids: CASSRTGSSYGYTF.